Each of the 11 T cell receptor beta chains below was sequenced from the same sample in a study of human T cells and chemical hapten exposure. TCRdb reprocessed the RACE reads via MiXCR and lists one record per CDR3 protein. The table shows 350,000 or so distinct CDR3 sequences, with around 6.9% occurring only once. The time point is: patch test 1, 2 weeks after DPC sensitization. Treatment here: therapeutic diphenylcyclopropenone sensitization with weekly scalp DPC. The sequencing here drew on whole blood, taken in connection with sensitization to the hapten diphenylcyclopropenone (DPC). All receptors derive from a woman between 18 and 29 years old with alopecia areata. Some clones in this sample may be carry-over from other donors' samples.

About this clonotype: Its ends do not fully match the called genes, so a read error is possible. The CDR3 loop is CTSTPPEPLAKNIQYF. The CDR3 nucleotides read TGTACCAGCACTCCACCCGAACCTCTAGCCAAAAACATTCAGTACTTC. This chain joins TRBV6-5 and TRBJ2-4; D call uncertain. The germline gives CDR1 MNHEY, CDR2 SVGAGI. The CDR3 covers 16 residues.

The table lists this clonotype with many counts. This rearrangement joins TRBV6-5 to TRBJ2-5; D may be TRBD2 (5 bases). Germline V CDR1 and CDR2: MNHEY, SVGAGI. The ends were cut back, 6 bases at V and 2 bases at J, with 10 bases in the middle. The CDR3 totals 13 residues. CDR3 sequence (DNA): TGTGCCAGCAGAGTAGAGGGACAAGAGACCCAGTACTTC. It translates to CASRVEGQETQYF.

This clonotype was observed a handful of times. The rearrangement uses TRBV6-5 and TRBJ1-3; D is perhaps TRBD1 (5 bases). The CDR3 length is 15 residues. Trimming stripped 6 bases from V and 0 bases from J, with 12 bases between. The germline V gene encodes CDR1 MNHEY and CDR2 SVGAGI. This CDR3 reads CASRRDRYSGNTIYF. The CDR3 nucleotides read TGTGCCAGCAGGAGGGACCGCTACTCTGGAAACACCATATATTTT.

At least ten counts were recorded for this clonotype. The J gene is TRBJ2-4, the V gene TRBV6-2 or TRBV6-3; D gene uncertain. V lost 6 bases and J 0 bases, leaving 9 bases between the germline ends. CDR3 length equals 14 residues. Germline loops: CDR1 MNHEY, CDR2 SVGEGT. CDR3 sequence: CASSDSLAKNIQYF. The CDR3 DNA follows: TGTGCCAGCAGCGACTCTCTAGCCAAAAACATTCAGTACTTC.

This clonotype was seen more than once but under ten times. The chain combines TRBV3-1 with TRBJ2-1, with TRBD2 matching over 10 bases. The CDR3 spans 14 residues. V shed 1 base, J shed 10 bases, and the junction held 4 bases outside the gene matches. The germline gives CDR1 LGHDT, CDR2 YNNKEL (reference sequence). CDR3 sequence reads: CASSQAASGGEQFF. CDR3 in DNA: TGTGCCAGCAGCCAAGCGGCTAGCGGGGGAGAGCAGTTCTTC.

This chain connects TRBV20-1 to TRBJ2-7; the D gene is possibly TRBD2 (5 bases). The V gene lost 3 bases and the J gene lost 8 bases, with 14 bases spanning the gap. Germline CDR1 DFQATT, CDR2 SNEGSKA (reference sequence). This CDR3 has 12 amino acids. In nucleotides, the CDR3 is TGCAGTGCTAGTGGGCCCGGGGTAAAGCAGTACTTC. Amino acids: CSASGPGVKQYF.

This clonotype was recorded a few times. V usage is TRBV20-1 and J usage is TRBJ1-1, with D uncertain. Trimming cost V 4 bases and J 1 base, with 13 bases left between them. The CDR3 is made up of 14 amino acids. Looked up from germline, CDR1 is DFQATT and CDR2 is SNEGSKA (reference sequence). The CDR3 DNA is TGCAGTGCTAAGGCTGGAACACCGAACACTGAAGCTTTCTTT. This sequence encodes CSAKAGTPNTEAFF.

J is TRBJ1-4 and V is TRBV20-1; D perhaps matches TRBD1 (6 bases). The germline gives CDR1 DFQATT, CDR2 SNEGSKA (reference sequence). V lost 5 bases and J lost 6, with 19 bases in between. This CDR3 contains 15 residues. CDR3 loop: CSAYPRQVGDEKLFF. In DNA, the CDR3 is TGCAGTGCTTATCCCCGACAGGTTGGGGATGAAAAACTGTTTTTT.

This clonotype was picked up many times. The chain has TRBV13 and TRBJ1-1, with D maybe TRBD1 (5 bases). The CDR3 contains 16 residues. CDR1 is PRHDT and CDR2 is FYEKMQ in the germline V gene (reference sequence). V lost 0 bases to trimming and J lost 6 bases, with 17 bases between them. CDR3 in amino acids: CASSLGRDRSVAEAFF. CDR3 in DNA: TGTGCCAGCAGCTTAGGTCGCGACAGATCGGTCGCTGAAGCTTTCTTT.

The V gene is TRBV6-2 or TRBV6-3, the J gene TRBJ1-4, with D unclear. From germline, CDR1 is MNHEY and CDR2 SVGEGT. The CDR3 length is 13 residues. V was trimmed by 6 bases and J by 16 bases, leaving 21 bases between them. CDR3 sequence reads: CASSSTPTVSAFF. DNA for the CDR3: TGTGCCAGCAGCTCTACCCCCACTGTATCGGCGTTTTTT.

This clonotype was seen a handful of times. The chain is built from TRBV12-3 or TRBV12-4 and TRBJ2-5; perhaps TRBD1 as D (6 bases). Trimming removed 5 bases from V and 3 bases from J, with 13 bases in between. The CDR3 runs 14 residues. The CDR3 protein is CASSARDIEETQYF. The CDR3 nucleotides read TGTGCCAGCAGTGCCCGGGACATAGAAGAGACCCAGTACTTC.